A selection of T cell receptor beta chains follows, all from one sample in a study of spatial heterogeneity in lung cancer. TCRdb re-analysed the 5' RACE reads in MiXCR, keeping a single row per CDR3 protein. The data contain over 4,000 distinct CDR3 sequences, less than 10% of them singletons. Sequenced here: PBMCs, sampled at surgery. These receptors were taken from a male donor with early-stage non-small cell lung cancer. CDR3s include the opening cysteine and the closing phenylalanine or tryptophan. D genes are given only for firm matches.

d_gene | len | j_gene | v_gene | CDR3aa
TRBD2 | 16 | TRBJ2-1 | TRBV3-1 | CASSPGSSGLYNEQFF
TRBD1 | 16 | TRBJ2-2 | TRBV4-1 | CASSHPTGTNTGELFF
NA | 15 | TRBJ2-1 | TRBV20-1 | CSAREGASSYNEQFF
TRBD1 | 15 | TRBJ2-1 | TRBV19 | CASSTLRDSYNEQFF
NA | 14 | TRBJ2-2 | TRBV7-9 | CASSQPSNTGELFF
NA | 15 | TRBJ1-5 | TRBV6-1 | CASSEAPEGNQPQHF
NA | 12 | TRBJ2-7 | TRBV28 | CASSPQGYEQYF
NA | 15 | TRBJ2-3 | TRBV7-3 | CASSLMTPSTDTQYF
TRBD2 | 15 | TRBJ2-1 | TRBV7-2 | CASSRGLAAVNEQFF
NA | 12 | TRBJ1-2 | TRBV20-1 | CSATGRNYGYTF
NA | 11 | TRBJ2-3 | TRBV20-1 | CSVERTDTQYF
TRBD2 | 13 | TRBJ2-1 | TRBV29-1 | CSAGASGGAEQFF
NA | 20 | TRBJ2-4 | TRBV30 | CAWSVGSELPEGMAKNIQYF
NA | 15 | TRBJ2-7 | TRBV7-8 | CASSDRGGQAYEQYF
NA | 14 | TRBJ2-1 | TRBV5-1 | CASSLGTALNEQFF
NA | 10 | TRBJ1-1 | TRBV2 | CASGGTEAFF
NA | 14 | TRBJ2-7 | TRBV7-9 | CASSPTAATYEQYF
NA | 19 | TRBJ1-1 | TRBV19 | CASSMILGRGRFGNTEAFF
NA | 13 | TRBJ2-7 | TRBV3-1 | CASSQRGSYEQYF
NA | 12 | TRBJ2-7 | TRBV6-2/TRBV6-3 | CASSYGAAEQYF
NA | 17 | TRBJ1-1 | TRBV11-3 | CASSLSGVGTVNTEAFF
NA | 15 | TRBJ1-2 | TRBV7-3 | CASSPTPGHEHGYTF
NA | 13 | TRBJ1-2 | TRBV27 | CASSLNSLFGYTF
NA | 11 | TRBJ2-7 | TRBV12-3/TRBV12-4 | CASSRLFEQYF
TRBD1 | 14 | TRBJ1-2 | TRBV13 | CASSFGNRGTGYTF
NA | 15 | TRBJ2-6 | TRBV12-3/TRBV12-4 | CASSPRVSGANVLTF
NA | 14 | TRBJ2-1 | TRBV15 | CATSRVGGDNEQFF
NA | 16 | TRBJ2-5 | TRBV14 | CASSLSLLRPEETQYF
NA | 16 | TRBJ2-3 | TRBV6-2/TRBV6-3 | CASSPFGPIYTDTQYF
TRBD1 | 13 | TRBJ2-3 | TRBV5-4 | CASSWTGADTQYF
NA | 15 | TRBJ2-7 | TRBV12-3/TRBV12-4 | CASSPFGASSYEQYF
NA | 15 | TRBJ2-2 | TRBV7-9 | CASSPYLSGAGELFF
TRBD1 | 14 | TRBJ2-1 | TRBV9 | CASSVAYRGLEQFF
NA | 13 | TRBJ2-3 | TRBV7-9 | CASSLLHTDTQYF
TRBD1 | 13 | TRBJ1-5 | TRBV6-5 | CASSYRGHQPQHF
NA | 14 | TRBJ2-7 | TRBV6-5 | CASSSDPGRYEQYF
NA | 15 | TRBJ2-1 | TRBV12-3/TRBV12-4 | CASSPRLNRAGEQFF
TRBD1 | 15 | TRBJ2-2 | TRBV18 | CASSPPGQPKRELFF
NA | 15 | TRBJ1-3 | TRBV9 | CASSVAYRPGNTIYF